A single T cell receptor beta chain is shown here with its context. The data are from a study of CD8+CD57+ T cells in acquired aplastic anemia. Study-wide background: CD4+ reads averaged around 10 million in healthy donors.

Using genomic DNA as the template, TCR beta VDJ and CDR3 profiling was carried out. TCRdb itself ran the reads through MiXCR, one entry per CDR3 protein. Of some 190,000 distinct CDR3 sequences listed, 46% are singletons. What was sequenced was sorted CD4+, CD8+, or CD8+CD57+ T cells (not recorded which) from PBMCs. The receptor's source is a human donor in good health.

The DNA of the CDR3 is TGTGCCACCAGCAGAGTTAGGACAGGGGGCGTTCAGACCCAGTACTTC. Protein: CATSRVRTGGVQTQYF. V is TRBV15 and J is TRBJ2-5, with 11 bases aligning to TRBD1. The V segment lost 1 base and the J segment 6 bases; nucleotides outside the gene matches: 7. The CDR3 covers 16 residues. Germline lookup yields CDR1 LNHNV and CDR2 YYDKDF (reference sequence).